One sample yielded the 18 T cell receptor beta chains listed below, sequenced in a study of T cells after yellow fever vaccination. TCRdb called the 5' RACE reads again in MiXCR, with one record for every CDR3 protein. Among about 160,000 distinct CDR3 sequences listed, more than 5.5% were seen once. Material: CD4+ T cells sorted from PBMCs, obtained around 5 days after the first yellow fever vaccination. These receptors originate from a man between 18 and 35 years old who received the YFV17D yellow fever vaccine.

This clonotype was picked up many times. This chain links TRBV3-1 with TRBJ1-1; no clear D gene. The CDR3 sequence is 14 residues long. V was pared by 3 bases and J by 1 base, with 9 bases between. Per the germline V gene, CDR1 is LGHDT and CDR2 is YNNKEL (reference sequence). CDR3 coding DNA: TGTGCCAGCAGCCAGCGGCACGGGAACACTGAAGCTTTCTTT. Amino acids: CASSQRHGNTEAFF.

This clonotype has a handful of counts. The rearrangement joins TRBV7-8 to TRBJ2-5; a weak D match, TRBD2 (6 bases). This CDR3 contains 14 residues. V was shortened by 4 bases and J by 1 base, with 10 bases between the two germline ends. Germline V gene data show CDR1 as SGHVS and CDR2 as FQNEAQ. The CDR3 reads CASSWREIQETQYF. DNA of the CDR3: TGTGCCAGCAGCTGGCGGGAAATCCAAGAGACCCAGTACTTC. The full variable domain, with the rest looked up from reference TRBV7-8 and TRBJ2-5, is GAGVSQSPRYKVAKRGQDVALRCDPISGHVSLFWYQQALGQGPEFLTYFQNEAQLDKSGLPSDRFFAERPEGSVSTLKIQRTQQEDSAVYLCASSWREIQETQYFGPGTRLLVL.

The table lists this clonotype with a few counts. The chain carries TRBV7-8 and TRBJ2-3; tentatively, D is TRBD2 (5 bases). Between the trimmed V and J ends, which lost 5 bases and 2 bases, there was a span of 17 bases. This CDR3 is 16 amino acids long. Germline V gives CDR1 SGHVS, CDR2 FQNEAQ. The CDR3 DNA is TGTGCCAGCAGCACCCGGGCGGGCTTCCCCACAGATACGCAGTATTTT. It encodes CASSTRAGFPTDTQYF.

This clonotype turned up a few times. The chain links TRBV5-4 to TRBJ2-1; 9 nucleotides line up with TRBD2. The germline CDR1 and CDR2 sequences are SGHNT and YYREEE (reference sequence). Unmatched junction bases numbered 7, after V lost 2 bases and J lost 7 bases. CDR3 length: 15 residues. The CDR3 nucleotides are TGTGCCAGCAGCTTTTACAGCGGGGGGAAGAATGAGCAGTTCTTC. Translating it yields CASSFYSGGKNEQFF.

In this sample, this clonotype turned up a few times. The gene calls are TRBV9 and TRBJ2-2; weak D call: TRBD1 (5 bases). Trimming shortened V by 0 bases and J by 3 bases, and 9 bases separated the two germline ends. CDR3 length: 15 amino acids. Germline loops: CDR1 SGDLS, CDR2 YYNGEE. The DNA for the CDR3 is TGTGCCAGCAGCGTAGATCAGGGTTACACCGGGGAGCTGTTTTTT. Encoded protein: CASSVDQGYTGELFF.

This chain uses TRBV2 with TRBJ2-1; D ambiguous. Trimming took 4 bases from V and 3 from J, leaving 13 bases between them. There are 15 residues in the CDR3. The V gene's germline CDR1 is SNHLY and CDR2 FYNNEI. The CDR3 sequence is CASSGTAILYNEQFF. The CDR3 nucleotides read TGTGCCAGCAGTGGGACGGCTATCCTCTACAATGAGCAGTTCTTC.

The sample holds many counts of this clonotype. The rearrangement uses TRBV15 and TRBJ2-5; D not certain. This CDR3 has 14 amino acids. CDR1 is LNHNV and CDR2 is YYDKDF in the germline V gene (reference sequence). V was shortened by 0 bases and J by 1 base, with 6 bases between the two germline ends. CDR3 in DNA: TGTGCCACCAGCAGAGATCTAGTCCAAGAGACCCAGTACTTC. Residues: CATSRDLVQETQYF.

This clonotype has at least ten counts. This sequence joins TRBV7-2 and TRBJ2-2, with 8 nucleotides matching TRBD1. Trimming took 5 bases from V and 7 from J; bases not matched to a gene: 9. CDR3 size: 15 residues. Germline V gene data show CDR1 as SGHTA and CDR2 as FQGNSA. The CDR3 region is CASSPWTGKGGELFF. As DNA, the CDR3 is TGTGCCAGCAGCCCCTGGACAGGGAAGGGCGGGGAGCTGTTTTTT.

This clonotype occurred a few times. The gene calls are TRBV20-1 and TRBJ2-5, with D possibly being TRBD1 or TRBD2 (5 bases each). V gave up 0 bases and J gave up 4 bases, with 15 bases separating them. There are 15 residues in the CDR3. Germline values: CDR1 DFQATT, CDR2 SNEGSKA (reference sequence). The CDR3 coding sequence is TGCAGTGCTAGAGATCGGACTCAGGGTATAGAGACCCAGTACTTC. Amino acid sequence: CSARDRTQGIETQYF.

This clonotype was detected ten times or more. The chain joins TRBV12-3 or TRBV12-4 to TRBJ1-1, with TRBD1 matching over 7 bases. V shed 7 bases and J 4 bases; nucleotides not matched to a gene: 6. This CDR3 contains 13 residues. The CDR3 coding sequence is TGTGCCAGCATGTCGACAGGGAGCACTGAAGCTTTCTTT. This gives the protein CASMSTGSTEAFF.

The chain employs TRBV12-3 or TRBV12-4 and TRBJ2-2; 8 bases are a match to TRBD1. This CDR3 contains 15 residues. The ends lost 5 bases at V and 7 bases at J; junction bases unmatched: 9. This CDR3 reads CASSRRGQGDGELFF. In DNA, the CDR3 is TGTGCCAGCAGTCGCCGAGGACAGGGCGACGGGGAGCTGTTTTTT.

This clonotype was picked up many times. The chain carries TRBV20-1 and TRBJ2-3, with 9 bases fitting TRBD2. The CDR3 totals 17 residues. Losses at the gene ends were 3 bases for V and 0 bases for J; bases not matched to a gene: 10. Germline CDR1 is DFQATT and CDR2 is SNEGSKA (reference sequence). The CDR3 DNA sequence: TGCAGTGCTAGCAGGCGGGGGGGTTCTCCTAGCACAGATACGCAGTATTTT. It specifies CSASRRGGSPSTDTQYF.

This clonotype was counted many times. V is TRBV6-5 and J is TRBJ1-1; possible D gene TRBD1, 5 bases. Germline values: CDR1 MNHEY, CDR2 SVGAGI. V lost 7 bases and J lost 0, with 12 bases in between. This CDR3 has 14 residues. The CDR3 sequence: CASNSGAMNTEAFF. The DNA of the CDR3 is TGTGCCAGCAATTCCGGGGCAATGAACACTGAAGCTTTCTTT.

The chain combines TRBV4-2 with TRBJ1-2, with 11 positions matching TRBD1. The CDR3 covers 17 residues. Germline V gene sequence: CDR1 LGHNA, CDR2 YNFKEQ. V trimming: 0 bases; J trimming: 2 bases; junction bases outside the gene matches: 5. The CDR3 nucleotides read TGTGCCAGCAGCCAAGACGGGGACAGGGGGACAAACTATGGCTACACCTTC. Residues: CASSQDGDRGTNYGYTF.

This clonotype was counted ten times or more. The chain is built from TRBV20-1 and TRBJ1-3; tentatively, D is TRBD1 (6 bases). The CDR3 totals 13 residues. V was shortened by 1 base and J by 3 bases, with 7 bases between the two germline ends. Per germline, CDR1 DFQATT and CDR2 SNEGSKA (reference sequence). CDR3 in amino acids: CSARVGGGNTIYF. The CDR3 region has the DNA TGCAGTGCTAGAGTAGGGGGTGGAAACACCATATATTTT.

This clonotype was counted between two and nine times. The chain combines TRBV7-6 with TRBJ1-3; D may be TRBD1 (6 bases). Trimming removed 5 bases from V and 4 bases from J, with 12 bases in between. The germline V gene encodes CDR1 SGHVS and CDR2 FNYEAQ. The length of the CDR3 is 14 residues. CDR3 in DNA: TGTGCCAGCAGCCTTACAGGGAACGGAAACACCATATATTTT. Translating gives CASSLTGNGNTIYF.

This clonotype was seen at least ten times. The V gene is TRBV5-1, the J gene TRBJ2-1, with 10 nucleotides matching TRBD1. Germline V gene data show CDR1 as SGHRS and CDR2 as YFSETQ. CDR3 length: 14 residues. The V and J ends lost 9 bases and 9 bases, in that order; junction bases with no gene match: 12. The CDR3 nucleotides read TGCGCCACGGCAGGGACAGGGGAGGGTATTGAGCAGTTCTTC. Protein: CATAGTGEGIEQFF.

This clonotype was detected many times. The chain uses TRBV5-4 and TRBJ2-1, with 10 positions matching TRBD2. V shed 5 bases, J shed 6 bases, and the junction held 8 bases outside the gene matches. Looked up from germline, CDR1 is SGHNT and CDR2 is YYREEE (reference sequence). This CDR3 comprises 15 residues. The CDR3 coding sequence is TGTGCCAGCAGACTAGGACTAGCGGCGCCCAATGAGCAGTTCTTC. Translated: CASRLGLAAPNEQFF.